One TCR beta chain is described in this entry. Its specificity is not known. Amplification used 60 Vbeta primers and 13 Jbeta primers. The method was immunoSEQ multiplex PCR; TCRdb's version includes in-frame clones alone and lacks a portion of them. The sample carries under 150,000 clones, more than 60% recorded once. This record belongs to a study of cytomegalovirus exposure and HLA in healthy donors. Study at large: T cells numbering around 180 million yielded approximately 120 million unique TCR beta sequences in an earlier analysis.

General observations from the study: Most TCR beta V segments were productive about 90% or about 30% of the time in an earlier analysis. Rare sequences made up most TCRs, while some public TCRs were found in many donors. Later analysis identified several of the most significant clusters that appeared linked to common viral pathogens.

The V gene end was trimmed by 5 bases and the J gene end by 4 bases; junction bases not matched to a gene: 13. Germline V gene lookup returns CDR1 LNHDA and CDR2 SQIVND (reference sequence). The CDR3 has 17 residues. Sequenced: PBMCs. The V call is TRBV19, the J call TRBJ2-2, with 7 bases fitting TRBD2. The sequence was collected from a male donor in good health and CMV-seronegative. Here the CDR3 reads CASSPLFREGVTGELFF. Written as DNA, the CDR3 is TGTGCCAGTAGTCCCCTTTTCAGGGAGGGCGTCACCGGGGAGCTGTTTTTT.